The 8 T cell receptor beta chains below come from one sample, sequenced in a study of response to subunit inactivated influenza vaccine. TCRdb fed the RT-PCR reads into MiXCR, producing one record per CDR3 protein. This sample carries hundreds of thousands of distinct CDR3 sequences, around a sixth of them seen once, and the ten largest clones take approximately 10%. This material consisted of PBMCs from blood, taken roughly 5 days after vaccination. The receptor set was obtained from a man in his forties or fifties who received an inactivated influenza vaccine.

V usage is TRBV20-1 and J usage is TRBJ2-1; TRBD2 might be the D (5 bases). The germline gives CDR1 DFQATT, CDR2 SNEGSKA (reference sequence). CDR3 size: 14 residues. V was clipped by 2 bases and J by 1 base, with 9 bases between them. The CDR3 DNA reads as TGCAGTGCTAGAAGGGAGTGGTCCTACAATGAGCAGTTCTTC. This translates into CSARREWSYNEQFF.

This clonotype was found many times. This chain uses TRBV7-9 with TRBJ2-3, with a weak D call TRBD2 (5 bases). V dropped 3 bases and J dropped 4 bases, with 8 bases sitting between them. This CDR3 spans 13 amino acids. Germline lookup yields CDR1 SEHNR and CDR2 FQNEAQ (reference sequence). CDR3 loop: CASSFSSSDTQYF. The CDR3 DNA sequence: TGTGCCAGCAGCTTTTCTAGCTCAGATACGCAGTATTTT.

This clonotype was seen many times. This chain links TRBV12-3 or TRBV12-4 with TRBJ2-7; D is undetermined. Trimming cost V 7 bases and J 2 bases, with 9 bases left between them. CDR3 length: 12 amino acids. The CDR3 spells CASKGKTYEQYF. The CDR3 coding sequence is TGTGCCAGCAAGGGTAAAACCTACGAGCAGTACTTC.

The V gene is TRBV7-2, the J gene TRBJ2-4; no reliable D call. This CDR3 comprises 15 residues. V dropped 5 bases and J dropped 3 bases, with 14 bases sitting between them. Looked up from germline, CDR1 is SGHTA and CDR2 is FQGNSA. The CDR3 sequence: CASSRRTDRKNIQYF. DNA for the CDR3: TGTGCCAGCAGCCGCCGAACTGATCGCAAAAACATTCAGTACTTC.

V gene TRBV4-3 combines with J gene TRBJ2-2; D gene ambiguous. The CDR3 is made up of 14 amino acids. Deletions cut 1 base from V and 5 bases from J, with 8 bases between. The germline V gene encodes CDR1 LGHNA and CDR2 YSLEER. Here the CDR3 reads CASSQVWVTGELFF. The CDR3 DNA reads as TGCGCCAGCAGCCAAGTTTGGGTAACCGGGGAGCTGTTTTTT.

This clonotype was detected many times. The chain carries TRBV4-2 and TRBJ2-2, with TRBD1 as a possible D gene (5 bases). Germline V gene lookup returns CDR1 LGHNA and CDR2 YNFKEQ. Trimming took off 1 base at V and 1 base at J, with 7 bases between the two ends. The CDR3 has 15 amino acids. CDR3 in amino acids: CASSQGQGNTGELFF. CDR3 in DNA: TGTGCCAGCAGCCAAGGCCAGGGGAACACCGGGGAGCTGTTTTTT.

CDR3 loop: CASRTPPGESTDTQYF. CDR3 nucleotide sequence: TGTGCCAGCAGAACTCCACCAGGGGAGAGCACAGATACGCAGTATTTT. This rearrangement joins TRBV6-1 to TRBJ2-3; weak D call: TRBD1 (6 bases). CDR3 length: 16 amino acids. V was pared by 6 bases and J by 0 bases, with 16 bases between. CDR1 is MNHNS and CDR2 is SASEGT in the germline V gene.

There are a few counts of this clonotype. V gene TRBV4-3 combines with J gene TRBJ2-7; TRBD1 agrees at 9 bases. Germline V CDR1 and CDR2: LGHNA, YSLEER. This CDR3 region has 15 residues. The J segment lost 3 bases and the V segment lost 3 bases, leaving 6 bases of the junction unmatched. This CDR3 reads CASSQGQGPRYEQYF. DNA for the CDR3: TGCGCCAGCAGCCAGGGACAGGGTCCTCGCTACGAGCAGTACTTC.